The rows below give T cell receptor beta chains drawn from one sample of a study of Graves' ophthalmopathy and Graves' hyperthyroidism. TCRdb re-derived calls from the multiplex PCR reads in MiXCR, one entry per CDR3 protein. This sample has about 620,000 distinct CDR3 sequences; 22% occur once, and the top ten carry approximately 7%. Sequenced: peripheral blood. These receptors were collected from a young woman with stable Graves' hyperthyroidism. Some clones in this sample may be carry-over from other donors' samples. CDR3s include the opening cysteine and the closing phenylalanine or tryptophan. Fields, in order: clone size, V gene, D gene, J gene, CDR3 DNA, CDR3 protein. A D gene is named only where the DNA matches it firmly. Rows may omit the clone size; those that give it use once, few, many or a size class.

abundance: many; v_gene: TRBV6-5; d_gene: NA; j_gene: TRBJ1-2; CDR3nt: TGTGCCAGCAGTTACTCTGGGAGGGCCGGAGATAGCTACACCTTC; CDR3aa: CASSYSGRAGDSYTF
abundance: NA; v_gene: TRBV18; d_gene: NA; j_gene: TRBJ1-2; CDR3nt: TGTGCCAGCTCACCACCAAACGGGAAGGACTATGGCTACACCTTC; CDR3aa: CASSPPNGKDYGYTF
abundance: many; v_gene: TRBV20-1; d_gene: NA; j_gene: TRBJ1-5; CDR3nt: TGCAGTGCCATGAGGTGGGGTCAGCCCCAGCATTTT; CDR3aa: CSAMRWGQPQHF
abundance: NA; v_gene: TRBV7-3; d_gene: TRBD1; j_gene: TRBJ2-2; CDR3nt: TGTGCCAGCAGCTTAAGTCGGGACAGGGTTGTGGCCGGGGAGCTGTTTTTT; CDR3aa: CASSLSRDRVVAGELFF
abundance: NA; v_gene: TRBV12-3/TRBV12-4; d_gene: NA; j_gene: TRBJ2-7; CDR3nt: TGTGCCAGTACGCGAGCTGGGACGCTAACCGGGGAGCAGTACTTC; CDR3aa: CASTRAGTLTGEQYF
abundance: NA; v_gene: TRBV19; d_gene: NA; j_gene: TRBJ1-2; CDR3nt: TGTGCCAGTAGTATTCAGGGACATTGGGGCTACACCTTC; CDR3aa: CASSIQGHWGYTF
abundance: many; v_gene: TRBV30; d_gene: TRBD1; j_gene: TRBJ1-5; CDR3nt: TGTGCCTGGAGTGCTGGACAGGCAAATCAGCCCCAGCATTTT; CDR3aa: CAWSAGQANQPQHF
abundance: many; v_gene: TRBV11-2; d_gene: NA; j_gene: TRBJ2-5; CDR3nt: TGTGCCAGCAGCTTAGATGGTGGCGATGGGGAGACCCAGTACTTC; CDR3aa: CASSLDGGDGETQYF
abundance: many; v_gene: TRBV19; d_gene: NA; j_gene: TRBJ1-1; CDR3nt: TGTGCCAGTAGTCCAACTTTTACCTCGAACACTGAAGCTTTCTTT; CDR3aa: CASSPTFTSNTEAFF
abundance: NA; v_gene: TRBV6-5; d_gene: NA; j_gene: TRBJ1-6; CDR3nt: TGTGCCAGCAGTTACGCAGGGGTTGGCTCACCCCTCCACTTT; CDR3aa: CASSYAGVGSPLHF
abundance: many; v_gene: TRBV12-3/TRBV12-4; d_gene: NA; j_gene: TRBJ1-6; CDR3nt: TGTGCCAGCAGTCTCTTGATGGGGGGGGCTGGTTCACCCCTCCACTTT; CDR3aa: CASSLLMGGAGSPLHF
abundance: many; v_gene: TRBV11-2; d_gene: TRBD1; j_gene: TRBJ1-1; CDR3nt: TGTGCCAGCAGCTTGACAGGGCCCGCCGCTGAAGCTTTCTTT; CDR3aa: CASSLTGPAAEAFF
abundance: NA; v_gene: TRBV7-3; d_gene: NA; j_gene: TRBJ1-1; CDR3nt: TGCGCCAGCAGCCAGAGGACCACTGAAGCTTTCTTT; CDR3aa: CASSQRTTEAFF
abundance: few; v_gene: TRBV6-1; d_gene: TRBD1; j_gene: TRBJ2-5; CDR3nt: TGTGCCAGCAGAGCCCCACAGGGGGCTAGGGAGACCCAGTACTTC; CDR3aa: CASRAPQGARETQYF
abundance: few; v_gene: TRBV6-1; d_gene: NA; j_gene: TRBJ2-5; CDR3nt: TGTGCCAGCAGTGAGGGAAGCGCGCTCAGGGGATCCCAGTACTTC; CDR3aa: CASSEGSALRGSQYF
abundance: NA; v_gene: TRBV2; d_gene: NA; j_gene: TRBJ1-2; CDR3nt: TGTGCCAGCAGCGAGGGGACCCACTATGGCTACACCTTC; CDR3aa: CASSEGTHYGYTF
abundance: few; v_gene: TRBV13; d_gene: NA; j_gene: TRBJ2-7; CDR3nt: TGTGCCAGCAGCTTTCGGGGGGCCGACTACGAGCAGTACTTC; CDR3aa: CASSFRGADYEQYF
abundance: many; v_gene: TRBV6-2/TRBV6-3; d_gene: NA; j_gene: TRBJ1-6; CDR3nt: TGTGCCAGCAGTTATGACTCGGGTCGTTCACCCCTCCACTTT; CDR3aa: CASSYDSGRSPLHF
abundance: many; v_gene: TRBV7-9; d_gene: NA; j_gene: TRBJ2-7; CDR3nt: TGTGCCAGCAGCCTGGCAGTCCCCGAGCAGTACTTC; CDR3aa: CASSLAVPEQYF
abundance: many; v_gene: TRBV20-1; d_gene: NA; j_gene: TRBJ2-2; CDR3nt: TGCAGTGCTAGAGAAGGGTCCTGGGAGCTGTTTTTT; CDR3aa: CSAREGSWELFF
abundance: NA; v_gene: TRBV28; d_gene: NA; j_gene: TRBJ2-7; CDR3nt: TGTGCCAGCGGGCTTTGGGGGGCCAGCTCCTACGAGCAGTACTTC; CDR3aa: CASGLWGASSYEQYF